This passage covers 13 T cell receptor beta chains from one sample sequenced in a study of PD-L1 blockade in urothelial cancer. Profiled with immunoSEQ multiplex PCR; TCRdb holds only in-frame clones, not every one. This table holds tens of thousands of clones, 75% to 95% found once. Specimen: PBMCs, collected around atezolizumab (anti-PD-L1) treatment. Receptors originate from a man between 65 and 85 years old with urothelial cancer.

V usage is TRBV27 and J usage is TRBJ1-5, with D hard to call. The V end was cut by 6 bases, the J end by 7 bases, with 16 bases between. This CDR3 region has 14 residues. Germline CDR1 reads MNHEY; CDR2 reads SMNVEV (reference sequence). The CDR3 nucleotides read TGTGCCAGCAGAAGACTGGATTCGAGCCAGCCCCAGCATTTT. The encoded protein is CASRRLDSSQPQHF.

The chain recombines TRBV19 with TRBJ2-1, with D perhaps matching TRBD2 (6 bases). V was cut by 2 bases and J by 4 bases, with 12 bases left in between. The CDR3 covers 15 residues. Germline V gene sequence: CDR1 LNHDA, CDR2 SQIVND (reference sequence). The CDR3 DNA sequence: TGTGCCAGTAGTATATCGAGCGGGCCTTACAATGAGCAGTTCTTC. Protein: CASSISSGPYNEQFF.

The chain employs TRBV5-3 and TRBJ2-2; 12 bases fit TRBD2. TRBV5-3 is reported as an ORF; its role is uncertain. With V trimmed by 2 bases and J by 7 bases, 9 bases remained unmatched. The CDR3 contains 17 residues. The CDR3 nucleotides read TGTGCCAGAAGCTTAGCTAGCGGGAGGGACCGGTACGGGGAGCTGTTTTTT. This codes for CARSLASGRDRYGELFF.

The chain combines TRBV28 with TRBJ2-7; D is possibly TRBD2 (7 bases). This CDR3 is 16 amino acids long. The germline V gene encodes CDR1 MDHEN and CDR2 SYDVKM. V lost 9 bases and J 5 bases, leaving 26 bases between the germline ends. CDR3 residues: CASTSQSRVGGHEQYF. The CDR3 bases are TGTGCCAGTACCAGCCAAAGTCGGGTCGGGGGGCACGAGCAGTACTTC.

For the CDR3, the DNA is TGCGCCAGCAGCCAAGGACAGGGCAGCCAAGAGACCCAGTACTTC. This sequence encodes CASSQGQGSQETQYF. This rearrangement joins TRBV4-1 to TRBJ2-5; 7 bases align to TRBD1. Unmatched junction bases numbered 3, after V lost 1 base and J lost 1 base. The germline gives CDR1 MGHRA, CDR2 YSYEKL. This CDR3 contains 15 residues.

This chain links TRBV10-1 with TRBJ2-7; D ambiguous. Trimming left V 0 bases short and J 6 bases short, with 9 bases between. The CDR3 is 13 amino acids. The germline V gene has CDR1 WNHNN and CDR2 SYGVQD (reference sequence). The CDR3 DNA follows: TGCGCCAGCAGTGAGTCGACTCGGCGCGAGCAGTACTTC. Encoded protein: CASSESTRREQYF.

This clone was observed a handful of times. This CDR3 reads CASLFLPSEAFF. The CDR3 nucleotides read TGTGCCAGCTTATTCCTCCCTTCTGAAGCTTTCTTT. The chain uses TRBV6-1 and TRBJ1-1; D is uncertain. The CDR3 is made up of 12 amino acids. Trimming pared 8 bases from V and 6 bases from J, leaving 13 bases between. Germline CDR1 is MNHNS and CDR2 is SASEGT.

In regard to this clone: This CDR3 is also generated by other DNA sequences in the sample. In DNA form, the CDR3 reads TGCGCCAGCAGTGGACGGATGGGGAGCTCCTACGAGCAGTACTTC. Its translation is CASSGRMGSSYEQYF. The chain uses TRBV5-1 and TRBJ2-7; possibly TRBD2 for D (5 bases). The CDR3 covers 15 residues. With 5 bases removed from V and 0 bases from J, the gap between germline ends came to 15 bases. Germline lookup yields CDR1 SGHRS and CDR2 YFSETQ.

The chain links TRBV28 to TRBJ2-5; possibly TRBD2 for D (7 bases). This CDR3 region has 15 residues. CDR1 and CDR2 (germline): MDHEN, SYDVKM. Deletions cut 5 bases from V and 4 bases from J, with 17 bases between. The CDR3 DNA reads TGTGCCAGCAGTCTACCAACAGGGAGGGGAGAGACCCAGTACTTC. Translated, it gives CASSLPTGRGETQYF.

This clone was detected once. The J gene is TRBJ2-3, the V gene TRBV19; TRBD2 agrees at 10 bases. Germline values: CDR1 LNHDA, CDR2 SQIVND (reference sequence). This CDR3 comprises 17 residues. V trimming: 7 bases; J trimming: 1 base; junction bases outside the gene matches: 11. CDR3 in DNA: TGTGCCAGTACCCGGACTAGCGGAGGACCCCGCACAGATACGCAGTATTTT. The encoded protein is CASTRTSGGPRTDTQYF.

This clone was counted between two and nine times. J is TRBJ1-1 and V is TRBV7-3; tentatively, D is TRBD1 (5 bases). V was pared by 5 bases and J by 1 base, with 11 bases between. CDR3 length: 14 amino acids. Germline V CDR1 and CDR2: SGHTA, FQGTGA. The CDR3 DNA sequence: TGTGCCAGCAGCCCCCGGGGGAAGAACACTGAAGCTTTCTTT. As protein: CASSPRGKNTEAFF. The full variable domain, with the rest looked up from reference TRBV7-3 and TRBJ1-1, is GAGVSQTPSNKVTEKGKYVELRCDPISGHTALYWYRQSLGQGPEFLIYFQGTGAADDSGLPNDRFFAVRPEGSVSTLKIQRTERGDSAVYLCASSPRGKNTEAFFGQGTRLTVV.

CDR3 coding DNA: TGTGCCAGTAGTCGGCAGGGGGACACTGAAGCTTTCTTT. This gives the protein CASSRQGDTEAFF. The rearrangement uses TRBV19 and TRBJ1-1; TRBD1 aligns across 7 bases. Trimming at V came to 5 bases and at J to 3 bases, leaving 3 bases not matched to a gene. CDR3 length: 13 residues. Germline lookup yields CDR1 LNHDA and CDR2 SQIVND (reference sequence).

As to this clone: The CDR3 carries no conserved terminal phenylalanine or tryptophan, so it likely arises from a read error. No DNA is shown, since the ends of the CDR3 on it are uncertain; the CDR3 is the one TCRdb lists. The rearrangement joins TRBV6-4 to TRBJ2-3; no DNA check was done on the table's D call, TRBD2. The CDR3 region is 12 residues in length, termini included. Germline V CDR1 and CDR2: MRHNA, SNTAGT. CDR3 amino acids: CASSDQAGEFSL.